The 2 T cell receptor beta chains listed next were all sequenced from one sample in a study of post-analysis software for immune sequencing data. Overall study findings and caveats: TRBV5-6, TRBV5-1 and TRBV20-1 belonged to a set of about five TRBV segments that were more frequent in patients than controls.

These receptors have no identified antigens. Unique molecular identifiers were built into the TCR beta cDNA libraries. TCRdb redid the calling of the PCR reads with MiXCR, one entry per CDR3 protein. Of hundreds of thousands of distinct CDR3 sequences in the sample, around 60% were seen once. Specimen: blood. These receptor sequences come from a girl aged 2 to 10 with multiple sclerosis.

This clonotype appeared a few times. The germline gene is not matched at one end of the junction; a read error may be the cause. This chain uses TRBV6-5 with TRBJ2-7, with 7 bases that match TRBD1. The J call may be mistaken, given a closer DNA end match to TRBJ2-5. Germline V gives CDR1 MNHEY, CDR2 SVGAGI. This CDR3 has 18 amino acids. The CDR3 protein is CAGSYSISTGAMGETQYF. CDR3 nucleotide sequence: TGTGCCGGCAGTTACTCGATTAGTACAGGGGCCATGGGGGAGACCCAGTACTTC.

This clonotype was observed a handful of times. The rearrangement joins TRBV7-9 to TRBJ1-2, with a weak D call TRBD1 (6 bases). Trimming removed 5 bases at V and 6 bases at J, with 13 bases between. Germline CDR1 SEHNR, CDR2 FQNEAQ (reference sequence). The CDR3 covers 13 residues. For the CDR3, the DNA is TGTGCCAGCAGCCCATCTCGGGGGCATGGCTACACCTTC. This translates into CASSPSRGHGYTF.